This TCR beta chain was recorded in a study of radiation and T cells in renal cell carcinoma. The wider study: Nephrectomy followed 15 Gy stereotactic body radiation by 4 weeks.

Time point reported: baseline pretreatment blood. The sample's treatment: 15 Gy SBRT to primary tumor, nephrectomy 4 weeks later. Radiation-treated patients gave blood at baseline, week 2 and week 4. Assay: immunoSEQ multiplex PCR; the TCRdb copy retains only in-frame clones and omits some. The table shows roughly 100,000 clones, with 86% occurring only once. Study results and caveats: No pretreatment tumor biopsies were available for baseline clonotypes. Top tumor clonotypes rose in blood 2 weeks post-radiation, then contracted.

Details on this clone: Antigen specificity is unknown.

The germline CDR1 and CDR2 sequences are MNHEY and SVGAGI. V shed 6 bases and J shed 0 bases, with 13 bases lying between them. The CDR3 sequence is 15 residues long. This sequence was found in a man aged 50 to 59 with renal cell carcinoma. The sequencing used blood, collected from a patient whose treatment included radiotherapy and nephrectomy. J is TRBJ2-3 and V is TRBV6-5; a weak D match, TRBD1 (5 bases). The CDR3 bases are TGTGCCAGCAGCCCGTCCAGGGTTAGCACAGATACGCAGTATTTT. Translation gives CASSPSRVSTDTQYF.